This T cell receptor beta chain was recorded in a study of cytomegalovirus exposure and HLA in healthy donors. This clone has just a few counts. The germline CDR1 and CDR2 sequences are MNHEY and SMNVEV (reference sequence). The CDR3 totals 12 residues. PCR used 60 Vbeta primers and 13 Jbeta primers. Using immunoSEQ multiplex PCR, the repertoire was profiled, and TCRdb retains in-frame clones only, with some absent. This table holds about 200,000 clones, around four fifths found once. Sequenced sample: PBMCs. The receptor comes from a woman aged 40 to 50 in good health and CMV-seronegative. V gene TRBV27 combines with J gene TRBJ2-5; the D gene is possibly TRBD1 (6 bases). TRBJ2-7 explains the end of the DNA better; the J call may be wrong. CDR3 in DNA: TGTGCCAGCGGCCGGGACACCTACGAGCAGTACTTC. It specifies CASGRDTYEQYF.